A single sample is the source of the 10 T cell receptor beta chains below, sequenced in a study of CD8+CD57+ T cells in acquired aplastic anemia. Investigators profiled TCR beta VDJ and CDR3 from genomic DNA template. TCRdb ran MiXCR on the reads and lists one entry per CDR3 protein. This table has about 200,000 distinct CDR3 sequences, 65% appearing once. Only patients with CD8+CD57+ cell expansion on flow cytometry were chosen for sequencing. Sequenced material: sorted CD4+, CD8+, or CD8+CD57+ T cells (not recorded which) from PBMCs. These receptors were taken from a human donor with aplastic anemia.

V usage is TRBV29-1 and J usage is TRBJ1-2; maybe TRBD1 (6 bases). CDR3 length: 11 amino acids. Germline-derived CDR1 and CDR2 are SQVTM and ANQGSEA. Trimming removed 7 bases from V and 8 bases from J, with 14 bases in between. The CDR3 here is CSAYGGTGYTF. The CDR3, as DNA: TGCAGCGCCTACGGGGGCACCGGCTACACCTTC.

The rearrangement links TRBV7-2 to TRBJ1-6, with unresolved D. The germline V gene has CDR1 SGHTA and CDR2 FQGNSA. V lost 2 bases and J 9 bases, leaving 14 bases between the germline ends. CDR3 length equals 15 residues. CDR3 in amino acids: CASSLKASRVSPLHF. The DNA for the CDR3 is TGTGCCAGCAGCTTAAAGGCCAGCCGAGTTTCACCCCTCCACTTT.

The J gene is TRBJ1-1, the V gene TRBV19; D not certain. CDR1 is LNHDA and CDR2 is SQIVND in the germline V gene (reference sequence). Trimming cost V 3 bases and J 2 bases, with 10 bases left between them. This CDR3 comprises 14 residues. The CDR3 here is CASSILGSNTEAFF. DNA for the CDR3: TGTGCCAGTAGTATTTTGGGCTCCAACACTGAAGCTTTCTTT.

A note on this clonotype: The germline gene is not matched at one end of the junction; a read error may be the cause. The rearrangement uses TRBV7-9 and TRBJ2-7, with D perhaps matching TRBD2 (6 bases). Germline CDR1 SEHNR, CDR2 FQNEAQ (reference sequence). The length of the CDR3 is 11 residues. CDR3 in DNA: TGTGCCAGCAGCTCGGACCGGGAGCCACGCTTC. The encoded protein is CASSSDREPRF.

Ten or more counts support this clonotype. The CDR3 coding sequence is TGCGCCAGCAGCTTGGCGGGAGGGTTTTCTAACTATGGCTACACCTTC. Protein sequence: CASSLAGGFSNYGYTF. The chain combines TRBV5-1 with TRBJ1-2; D is ambiguous. This CDR3 region has 16 residues. The V gene lost 0 bases and the J gene lost 0 bases, with 12 bases spanning the gap. Germline V gives CDR1 SGHRS, CDR2 YFSETQ.

This chain connects TRBV20-1 to TRBJ2-1, with 9 bases aligning to TRBD1. The CDR3 contains 13 residues. Germline-derived CDR1 and CDR2 are DFQATT and SNEGSKA (reference sequence). Trimming cost V 1 base and J 6 bases; bases outside gene matches: 1. CDR3 residues: CSARAGQGNEQFF. CDR3 DNA sequence: TGCAGTGCTAGAGCGGGACAGGGCAATGAGCAGTTCTTC.

The V call is TRBV24-1, the J call TRBJ1-5; D call uncertain. The CDR3 has 15 residues. The V end lost 7 bases, the J end lost 1 base, and 13 bases lay between the germline ends. Germline assignment: CDR1 KGHDR and CDR2 SFDVKD. The CDR3: CATSAGGRSNQPQHF. CDR3 nucleotide sequence: TGTGCCACCAGCGCGGGAGGTCGGAGCAATCAGCCCCAGCATTTT.

This chain uses TRBV20-1 with TRBJ2-1; 10 nucleotides agree with TRBD2. Germline CDR1 and CDR2: DFQATT and SNEGSKA (reference sequence). The CDR3 sequence is 20 residues long. J gave up 2 bases and V 0 bases, and 16 bases lay outside the gene matches. The CDR3 here is CSARDRPGLGLARTYNEQFF. As DNA, the CDR3 is TGCAGTGCTAGAGATCGCCCCGGATTGGGACTAGCGCGCACCTACAATGAGCAGTTCTTC.

This clonotype occurred a few times. Here the CDR3 reads CATSRDDRNQPQHF. The CDR3 coding sequence is TGTGCCACCAGCAGAGACGACAGAAACCAGCCCCAGCATTTT. This rearrangement joins TRBV15 to TRBJ1-5, with D maybe TRBD1 (5 bases). The CDR3 is 14 amino acids. The germline gives CDR1 LNHNV, CDR2 YYDKDF (reference sequence). V gave up 0 bases and J gave up 7 bases, with 10 bases separating them.

This sequence joins TRBV5-8 and TRBJ2-7; D unresolved. The CDR3 extends over 12 amino acids. Trimming left V 0 bases short and J 4 bases short, with 5 bases between. Germline CDR1 and CDR2: SGHTS and YDEGEE. CDR3 sequence reads: CASSLDKYEQYF. DNA of the CDR3: TGTGCCAGCAGCTTGGACAAGTACGAGCAGTACTTC. Looking up the rest from reference TRBV5-8 and TRBJ2-7 gives the full variable domain: EAGVTQSPTHLIKTRGQQATLRCSPISGHTSVYWYQQALGLGLQFLLWYDEGEERNRGNFPPRFSGRQFPNYSSELNVNALELEDSALYLCASSLDKYEQYFGPGTRLTVT.